A single T cell receptor beta chain is shown here with its context. Its antigen is currently unknown. This entry comes from a study of blood T cells in healthy people across ages. Per-sample PBMC isolation yielded at least 6.5 million cells. V lost 0 bases and J 2 bases, leaving 14 bases between the germline ends. CDR3 length: 16 residues. The germline CDR1 and CDR2 sequences are SGHRS and YFSETQ. Study-wide points: Naive T cell percentage showed a strong correlation with TCR beta diversity. PBMC samples, being unsorted, prevented any conclusive comparison of naive and antigen-experienced cells. With age, beta diversity per million T cells declined roughly linearly, significantly by 35 to 40.

Through a sample-barcoded 5' primer and a J-beta primer mix, a second PCR was run for roughly 7 to 12 cycles. TCRdb reprocessed the 5' RACE reads with MiXCR, giving one entry per CDR3 protein. Among 1.5 million to 2 million distinct CDR3 sequences listed, 39% were seen once. The V gene is TRBV5-1, the J gene TRBJ2-5, with D maybe TRBD2 (6 bases). Sequences were obtained from blood. This TCR came from a human donor in good health. The CDR3 region is CASSLGAGILQETQYF. CDR3 DNA: TGCGCCAGCAGCTTGGGGGCGGGGATATTACAAGAGACCCAGTACTTC.